This T cell receptor beta chain came from a study of blood T cell repertoires in COVID-19. V shed 4 bases, J shed 2 bases, and the junction held 10 bases outside the gene matches. Germline-derived CDR1 and CDR2 are MGHRA and YSYEKL. The CDR3 is 16 residues long. Authors' processing steps: Nucleated cell number was recorded as an estimate derived from reference gene primer amplification. Assay used: immunoSEQ multiplex PCR; TCRdb lists only in-frame clones, some missing. D and trimming were read from the DNA, whereas the V and J calls and clone size are those reported in that table. The sample includes fewer than 250,000 clones, more than 70% of them seen just once.

The chain employs TRBV4-1 and TRBJ2-7; the match to TRBD1 covers 8 bases. Specimen: peripheral blood. This receptor was taken from a woman between 50 and 59 years old with acute or convalescent COVID-19. CDR3 in amino acids: CASSPQQGGRTYEQYF. The CDR3, as DNA: TGCGCCAGCAGCCCTCAACAGGGGGGAAGGACCTACGAGCAGTACTTC.